This TCR beta chain comes out of a study of T cells in Graves' hyperthyroidism and ophthalmopathy. TCR beta CDR3 sequences were amplified from RNA transcripts. The HTBI primer set was used in a first-round RT-PCR of the TCR CDR3. TCRdb used MiXCR to reprocess the multiplex PCR reads, holding one entry per CDR3 protein. Of fewer than 900,000 distinct CDR3 sequences listed, 16% are singletons. Germline CDR1 and CDR2: LGHNA and YNFKEQ. V was trimmed by 1 base and J by 8 bases, leaving 11 bases between them. The CDR3 length is 13 residues. The specimen sequenced was blood. The chain recombines TRBV4-2 with TRBJ1-1; D may be TRBD1 (5 bases). The sequence derives from a man aged 18-30 years with Graves' hyperthyroidism. Here the CDR3 reads CASSQVGQPEAFF. The DNA for the CDR3 is TGTGCCAGCAGCCAAGTAGGACAACCCGAAGCTTTCTTT.